This T cell receptor beta chain was identified in a study of shared clonotypes between healthy human individuals (dated by TCRdb to 2020 to 2021). Describing the broader study: Three men and two women, aged 18 to 49 years, made up the cohort. Per donor, three plates each were used for CD4 naive and CD4 memory, two for CD8 naive, and one for CD8 memory. To estimate repertoire size and how much clonotype sharing occurs between individuals, the study deeply sequenced the blood TCR repertoires of about 5 healthy adults. Different laboratories and diverse techniques were used to prepare libraries and sequence TCR repertoires, to increase sequencing depth and limit assay-specific biases. Leukapheresis yielded between about 0.85 and 10 billion PBMCs per donor. Overall study outcomes, separate from this receptor: The genetic and exposure-history diversity represented was limited by the small number of donors. Estimated clonotype richness was generally larger for naive than for memory subsets. Higher generation probabilities were observed for clonotypes shared by all four sorted-subset donors than for non-shared clonotypes. Sampling was restricted to blood, and TCR repertoires in tissues likely differ from the TCR repertoires found in blood. When a handful of donors were compared, the shared fraction of clonotypes was about 5.4% for naive CD4, approximately 3.5% for naive CD8, about 2.5% for memory CD4, and 0.4% for memory CD8. Incomplete sequencing was indicated by rarefaction of sorted-subset datasets, despite the large sequencing depth. Pairwise subsampling indicated that sequencing depth was expected to affect the degree of clonotype sharing among donors.

Worth noting for this clone: The target of this receptor is not known. Per-base quality was not reported, and no clone a single base away is much larger than it.

Spanning cysteine to phenylalanine, the CDR3 consists of 13 amino acids. The only DNA kept is the CDR3, 39 bases in frame from the first base. Trimming accounts for 6 bases at V and 4 bases at J, while the number of junction bases matched to no gene is 3. Reading the germline V gene gives CDR1 MDHEN and CDR2 SYDVKM. Using the deep immunoSEQ assay, TCR CDR3 regions were amplified from genomic DNA by multiplex PCR. Extracted genomic DNA from each cell subset was spread evenly across all wells of several immunoSEQ 96-well plates, with each plate serving as a replicate. For sorted subsets, approximately 200 ng of genomic DNA, equivalent to 30,000 or so T cell genomes, went into each replicate PCR. The purified libraries were quantified using a Qubit 3.0 fluorometer, sized with a Bioanalyzer 2100, and then quantified again using the KAPA Library Quantification kit. Every immunoSEQ 96-well plate was sequenced on a separate single-read 150-cycle Illumina NextSeq 550 flow cell. The paper's processing steps were these. Because only junctional sequences without quality scores were contained in the immunoSEQ output, filtering matching that applied to full-length reads could not be performed. To assign V/J genes and CDR3, sequences were annotated against IMGT germline references using PyIR, a Python wrapper for IgBLAST v1.9. Any read was removed if the V/J assignment was weak (E-value above 1e-6), the CDR3 was missing, or the read contained stop codons, out-of-frame junctions, or ambiguous translated residues. A V3J clonotype was defined by an identical inferred V gene, J gene, and CDR3 amino acid sequence. To compute the percentage overlap between repertoires, the number of shared unique clonotypes was divided by the size of the smaller repertoire. Three approaches were used to assess repertoire richness: RTK rarefaction, the Chao1 estimator, and Recon v2.1 estimates of unobserved clonotypes. For all TCRbeta clonotypes obtained by the gDNA method from several donors, generation probabilities were computed with OLGA. The clones in this table, taken by TCRdb from immuneACCESS, are in-frame only. Not every clone is retained; where verified, under half of the shortfall comes from an unresolved V gene, and the cause of the rest is unknown. For V, J and clone size, that table is used; D and trimming come from the DNA. This sample lists around 2.5 million clones; approximately 93% were detected once. About 0.34% of the sample comes from the top ten.

Donors were healthy HIV-negative adults with no recently reported acute infections or vaccinations. Only Caucasian adults living in Nashville, Tennessee, USA were represented among the donors. CD4+ T cells were enriched through magnetic negative selection, after which naive cells were positively selected on CD45RA and the remaining negative fraction served as the memory subset. Blood was collected by leukapheresis, and PBMCs were isolated by Ficoll-Histopaque density gradient centrifugation and then cryopreserved in liquid nitrogen vapor phase. Analytical flow cytometry was used to check the purity and quantity of each magnetically sorted T cell population. Genomic DNA was isolated from each sorted fraction and quantified by UV absorbance on a Nanodrop 2000c.

The sequence is built from TRBV28 and TRBJ1-1, with 9 bases in between that match TRBD1. Sequenced material: naive CD4+ T cells from PBMCs. What the cell subset or site label conveys for this sample: CD45RA+ positively selected. This receptor was obtained from a man aged 18 to 30 in good health. Some clones in this sample may be carry-over from other donors' samples. The DNA sequence reads TGTGCCAGCAGGTCGACAGGGGGCACTGAAGCTTTCTTT. Its translation is CASRSTGGTEAFF.